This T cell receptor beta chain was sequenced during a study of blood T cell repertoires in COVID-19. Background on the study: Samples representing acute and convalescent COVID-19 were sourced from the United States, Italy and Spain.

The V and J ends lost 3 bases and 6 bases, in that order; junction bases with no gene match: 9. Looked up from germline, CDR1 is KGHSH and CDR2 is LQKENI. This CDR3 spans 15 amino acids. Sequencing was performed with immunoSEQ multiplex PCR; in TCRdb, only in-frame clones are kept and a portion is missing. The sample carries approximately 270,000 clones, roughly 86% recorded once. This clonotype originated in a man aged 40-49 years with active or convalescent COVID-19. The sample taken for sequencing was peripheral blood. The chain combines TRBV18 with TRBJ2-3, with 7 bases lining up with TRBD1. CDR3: CASSPPGQPFDTQYF. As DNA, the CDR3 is TGTGCCAGCTCACCTCCGGGACAGCCCTTTGATACGCAGTATTTT.